These 29 T cell receptor beta chains came from one sample sequenced in a study of shared clonotypes between healthy human individuals. Method: immunoSEQ multiplex PCR; TCRdb's copy keeps in-frame clones and lacks some. The profile shows roughly 700,000 clones, over 65% of them singletons. Sample: memory CD4+ T cells sorted from blood. Stated subset: CD45RA-negative fraction. These receptors were collected from a woman aged 30 to 39 in good health.

This clone appeared a single time. The chain uses TRBV28 and TRBJ1-1, with a weak D call TRBD1 (5 bases). Germline V CDR1 and CDR2: MDHEN, SYDVKM. Deletions cut 6 bases from V and 11 bases from J, with 16 bases between. This CDR3 is built from 12 residues. The CDR3 DNA follows: TGTGCCAGCAGCAACCCTCCAGGGTTGGCTTTCTTT. It is translated as CASSNPPGLAFF.

The gene calls are TRBV6-5 and TRBJ1-1; possible D gene TRBD1, 6 bases. The germline gives CDR1 MNHEY, CDR2 SVGAGI. The CDR3 is 14 residues long. Trimming took 5 bases from V and 2 from J, leaving 12 bases between them. CDR3 protein: CASSPRQANTEAFF. CDR3 bases: TGTGCCAGCAGTCCAAGACAGGCCAACACTGAAGCTTTCTTT.

Here the CDR3 reads CASGTGMNTEAFF. The DNA of the CDR3 is TGTGCCAGCGGGACAGGCATGAACACTGAAGCTTTCTTT. The chain joins TRBV5-6 to TRBJ1-1, with TRBD1 identical over 8 bases. The CDR3 contains 13 residues. Germline CDR1 reads SGHDT; CDR2 reads YYEEEE. V lost 7 bases, J lost 0 bases, and 2 bases stayed unmatched. Together with reference TRBV5-6 and TRBJ1-1, the CDR3 gives the full variable domain: DAGVTQSPTHLIKTRGQQVTLRCSPKSGHDTVSWYQQALGQGPQFIFQYYEEEERQRGNFPDRFSGHQFPNYSSELNVNALLLGDSALYLCASGTGMNTEAFFGQGTRLTVV.

The CDR3: CASSIAGTGAYGYTF. The CDR3 nucleotides read TGTGCCAGTAGTATCGCTGGGACAGGGGCGTATGGCTACACCTTC. V usage is TRBV19 and J usage is TRBJ1-2; 10 bases are shared with TRBD1. Germline-derived CDR1 and CDR2 are LNHDA and SQIVND (reference sequence). The J segment lost 5 bases and the V segment lost 3 bases, leaving 6 bases of the junction unmatched. The CDR3 runs 15 residues. Filled out from reference TRBV19 and TRBJ1-2, the complete variable domain reads DGGITQSPKYLFRKEGQNVTLSCEQNLNHDAMYWYRQDPGQGLRLIYYSQIVNDFQKGDIAEGYSVSREKKESFPLTVTSAQKNPTAFYLCASSIAGTGAYGYTFGSGTRLTVV.

This clone was counted many times. This chain links TRBV7-2 with TRBJ2-5; weak D call: TRBD2 (5 bases). The length of the CDR3 is 16 residues. Trimming left V 1 base short and J 4 bases short, with 16 bases between. Germline V CDR1 and CDR2: SGHTA, FQGNSA. CDR3 nucleotide sequence: TGTGCCAGCAGCTTAGTTGCCCGGGGTGAAGGAGAGACCCAGTACTTC. It translates to CASSLVARGEGETQYF.

The table lists this clone with many counts. The chain joins TRBV6-6 to TRBJ1-1; D not certain. The V end lost 1 base, the J end lost 2 bases, and 8 bases lay between the germline ends. The germline CDR1 and CDR2 sequences are MNHNY and SVGAGI (reference sequence). The CDR3 totals 14 residues. CDR3 region: CASSYYSSNTEAFF. The DNA for the CDR3 is TGTGCCAGCAGTTACTACTCTTCTAACACTGAAGCTTTCTTT.

The V gene is TRBV18, the J gene TRBJ2-6; D remains unclear. The CDR3 covers 15 residues. The germline V and J ends were trimmed by 1 base and 7 bases, with 11 bases remaining between them. CDR1 and CDR2 (germline): KGHSH, LQKENI. The CDR3 DNA reads TGTGCCAGCTCACCACAGGAGTCTGAAGCCAACGTCCTGACTTTC. As protein: CASSPQESEANVLTF.

The rearrangement uses TRBV6-5 and TRBJ2-1; D remains unclear. The length of the CDR3 is 15 residues. From germline, CDR1 is MNHEY and CDR2 SVGAGI. Deletions cut 6 bases from V and 5 bases from J, with 17 bases between. The CDR3 is CASSQPERAHNEQFF. Here the CDR3 DNA reads TGTGCCAGCAGCCAACCGGAGAGAGCCCACAATGAGCAGTTCTTC.

In DNA form, the CDR3 reads TGTGCCAGCAGCTTAGAAGCTGGACCAGCTTTCTTT. Its protein is CASSLEAGPAFF. J is TRBJ1-1 and V is TRBV11-1; D call uncertain. CDR1 and CDR2 from the germline V gene are SGHAT and FQDESV (reference sequence). V was shortened by 1 base and J by 10 bases, with 10 bases between the two germline ends. The CDR3 has 12 residues. The full variable domain, rest sourced from reference TRBV11-1 and TRBJ1-1, is EAEVAQSPRYKITEKSQAVAFWCDPISGHATLYWYRQILGQGPELLVQFQDESVVDDSQLPKDRFSAERLKGVDSTLKIQPAELGDSAMYLCASSLEAGPAFFGQGTRLTVV.

The chain is built from TRBV2 and TRBJ1-2; TRBD1 agrees at 8 bases. CDR1 and CDR2 (germline): SNHLY, FYNNEI. V was pared by 5 bases and J by 1 base, with 3 bases of the junction left unmatched. The CDR3 extends over 14 amino acids. The CDR3 spells CASSSTGVNYGYTF. The DNA of the CDR3 is TGTGCCAGCAGTTCGACAGGGGTTAACTATGGCTACACCTTC.

The genes are TRBV5-1 and TRBJ1-1, with D perhaps TRBD1 (5 bases). V lost 0 bases and J 5 bases, leaving 11 bases between the germline ends. The CDR3 consists of 14 residues. Germline CDR1 is SGHRS and CDR2 is YFSETQ. In DNA form, the CDR3 reads TGCGCCAGCAGCTTGGAGCGGGGGGTGACTGAAGCTTTCTTT. Protein product: CASSLERGVTEAFF.

The genes are TRBV7-6 and TRBJ2-2; 15 bases line up with TRBD2. There are 20 residues in the CDR3. CDR1 and CDR2 (germline): SGHVS, FNYEAQ. After removal of 4 bases from V and 4 bases from J, the junction contained 13 bases not matched to a gene. The CDR3 DNA follows: TGTGCCAGCAGCTCCCCGGTCGGACTAGCGGGAGGGCCGGGCACCGGGGAGCTGTTTTTT. The encoded protein is CASSSPVGLAGGPGTGELFF.

The chain has TRBV5-1 and TRBJ2-3; D gene ambiguous. This CDR3 has 14 amino acids. Germline V gene data show CDR1 as SGHRS and CDR2 as YFSETQ. V lost 4 bases to trimming and J lost 2 bases, with 11 bases between them. This CDR3 reads CASSPNSATDTQYF. The CDR3 bases are TGCGCCAGCAGCCCCAATTCTGCCACAGATACGCAGTATTTT.

The chain uses TRBV7-2 and TRBJ2-1; 11 bases agree with TRBD2. The J segment lost 6 bases and the V segment lost 5 bases, leaving 9 bases of the junction unmatched. Germline lookup yields CDR1 SGHTA and CDR2 FQGNSA. This CDR3 region has 16 residues. CDR3 coding DNA: TGTGCCAGCAGCAAGAATCCTAGCGGGGGGCGCAATGAGCAGTTCTTC. Protein: CASSKNPSGGRNEQFF.

CDR3 DNA: TGTGCCACGCGTGGGGGACCGGGAGAGACCCAGTACTTC. Protein: CATRGGPGETQYF. The chain carries TRBV7-8 and TRBJ2-5; TRBD1 or TRBD2 may be the D gene (5 bases each). CDR1 and CDR2 (germline): SGHVS, FQNEAQ. V was trimmed by 10 bases and J by 4 bases, leaving 16 bases between them. This CDR3 is built from 13 residues.

The V and J genes are TRBV30 and TRBJ2-7; TRBD1 might be the D (6 bases). Germline CDR1 is GTSNPN and CDR2 is SVGIG (reference sequence). This CDR3 spans 13 amino acids. Trimming cost V 5 bases and J 2 bases, with 13 bases left between them. The CDR3 DNA reads TGTGCCTGGGGGGGACAACCCACCTACGAGCAGTACTTC. As protein: CAWGGQPTYEQYF.

This rearrangement joins TRBV28 to TRBJ2-7; D call uncertain. The CDR3 spans 16 residues. CDR1 is MDHEN and CDR2 is SYDVKM in the germline V gene. Trimming took off 7 bases at V and 0 bases at J, with 19 bases between the two ends. The CDR3 reads CASKGQKGRASYEQYF. CDR3 sequence (DNA): TGTGCCAGCAAGGGTCAAAAGGGTCGAGCCTCCTACGAGCAGTACTTC.

V usage is TRBV5-8 and J usage is TRBJ1-1, with D perhaps TRBD1 (5 bases). The ends were cut back, 1 base at V and 1 base at J, with 14 bases in the middle. This CDR3 comprises 16 residues. Germline CDR1 SGHTS, CDR2 YDEGEE. The CDR3 nucleotides are TGTGCCAGCAGCTTGTCTATGGGACGGGAGAACACTGAAGCTTTCTTT. Encoded protein: CASSLSMGRENTEAFF.

This clone was counted between two and nine times. The genes are TRBV11-2 and TRBJ2-2; 9 nucleotides match TRBD1. The V gene's germline CDR1 is SGHAT and CDR2 FQNNGV. Unmatched junction bases numbered 9, after V lost 2 bases and J lost 5 bases. The CDR3 is 17 amino acids. The CDR3 region has the DNA TGTGCCAGCAGCTTAAACCCCGGGACAGGGCGGACCGGGGAGCTGTTTTTT. The encoded protein is CASSLNPGTGRTGELFF.

The gene calls are TRBV6-5 and TRBJ2-2, with TRBD2 identical over 7 bases. Germline-derived CDR1 and CDR2 are MNHEY and SVGAGI. The junction had 10 bases not matched to a gene; V was cut back by 7 bases and J by 5 bases. The CDR3 spans 15 residues. CDR3 amino acids: CASTPGGSRTGELFF. The CDR3, as DNA: TGTGCCAGCACCCCAGGCGGGAGTCGTACCGGGGAGCTGTTTTTT.

This clone has ten or more counts. The rearrangement joins TRBV5-1 to TRBJ1-1; TRBD1 matches 7 bases. J was trimmed by 0 bases and V by 4 bases; bases with no gene match: 0. The CDR3 is 13 amino acids. Germline V gene sequence: CDR1 SGHRS, CDR2 YFSETQ. The DNA of the CDR3 is TGCGCCAGCAGCGGACAGGTGAACACTGAAGCTTTCTTT. Protein: CASSGQVNTEAFF.

V usage is TRBV28 and J usage is TRBJ2-4, with D hard to call. The V gene's germline CDR1 is MDHEN and CDR2 SYDVKM. V lost 3 bases, J lost 1 base, and 10 bases lay in between. The CDR3 runs to 15 residues. This CDR3 reads CASSFGGRAKNIQYF. As DNA, the CDR3 is TGTGCCAGCAGTTTTGGTGGGCGGGCCAAAAACATTCAGTACTTC. The variable domain in full, with the rest retrieved from reference TRBV28 and TRBJ2-4, is DVKVTQSSRYLVKRTGEKVFLECVQDMDHENMFWYRQDPGLGLRLIYFSYDVKMKEKGDIPEGYSVSREKKERFSLILESASTNQTSMYLCASSFGGRAKNIQYFGAGTRLSVL.

With regard to this clone: This may stem from a read error, because a much larger clone lies one nucleotide away. The CDR3 region is CASSPGPDTQYF. The CDR3 DNA is TGTGCCAGCTCACCAGGCCCAGATACGCAGTATTTT. V and J are TRBV18 and TRBJ2-3; D call uncertain. Trimming took 2 bases from V and 4 from J, leaving 4 bases between them. Germline CDR1 and CDR2: KGHSH and LQKENI. This CDR3 spans 12 amino acids.

The chain combines TRBV28 with TRBJ2-5; maybe TRBD2 (6 bases). V lost 7 bases, J lost 5 bases, and 20 bases lay in between. Germline-derived CDR1 and CDR2 are MDHEN and SYDVKM. The CDR3 contains 15 residues. CDR3 region: CASTRTRLGAETQYF. The DNA of the CDR3 is TGTGCCAGCACCCGGACGAGACTAGGGGCGGAGACCCAGTACTTC.

V is TRBV11-2 and J is TRBJ2-2; 7 bases map to TRBD1. CDR3 size: 14 residues. V shed 7 bases, J shed 3 bases, and the junction held 5 bases outside the gene matches. The germline gives CDR1 SGHAT, CDR2 FQNNGV. DNA for the CDR3: TGTGCCAGCATCCCAGGGGGAGACACCGGGGAGCTGTTTTTT. Translation gives CASIPGGDTGELFF.

This clone came up many times. Other DNA variants within this sample encode the same CDR3. The V and J genes are TRBV19 and TRBJ1-2; weak D call: TRBD1 (5 bases). Trimming left V 6 bases short and J 0 bases short, with 8 bases between. The CDR3 is 13 amino acids. Germline V lookup: CDR1 LNHDA, CDR2 SQIVND (reference sequence). The CDR3 DNA is TGTGCCAGTAGGACAGCCTCTAACTATGGCTACACCTTC. It translates to CASRTASNYGYTF.

To note about this clone: This sample also contains other DNA sequences that code for the same CDR3. V gene TRBV29-1 combines with J gene TRBJ1-2; 8 nucleotides agree with TRBD1. The CDR3 spans 13 residues. V lost 7 bases to trimming and J lost 8 bases; unmatched junction nucleotides: 12. Germline CDR1 is SQVTM and CDR2 is ANQGSEA. As DNA, the CDR3 is TGCAGCGCCCCGGGGGGGACAGGTCTGGGCTACACCTTC. Translating gives CSAPGGTGLGYTF. The whole variable domain, filled in from reference TRBV29-1 and TRBJ1-2, reads SAVISQKPSRDICQRGTSLTIQCQVDSQVTMMFWYRQQPGQSLTLIATANQGSEATYESGFVIDKFPISRPNLTFSTLTVSNMSPEDSSIYLCSAPGGTGLGYTFGSGTRLTVV.

This sequence joins TRBV11-2 and TRBJ2-5; D possibly uses TRBD1 or TRBD2 (5 bases each). The germline gives CDR1 SGHAT, CDR2 FQNNGV. V lost 8 bases and J lost 4, with 17 bases in between. The CDR3 spans 14 residues. This chain's CDR3 is CASAAYSGTETQYF. Written as DNA, the CDR3 is TGTGCCAGCGCAGCTTATTCAGGGACAGAGACCCAGTACTTC. The whole variable domain, filled in from reference TRBV11-2 and TRBJ2-5, reads EAGVAQSPRYKIIEKRQSVAFWCNPISGHATLYWYQQILGQGPKLLIQFQNNGVVDDSQLPKDRFSAERLKGVDSTLKIQPAKLEDSAVYLCASAAYSGTETQYFGPGTRLLVL.

The chain employs TRBV5-1 and TRBJ2-7; possibly TRBD2 for D (6 bases). CDR1 SGHRS and CDR2 YFSETQ come from the germline V gene. Trimming cost V 7 bases and J 1 base, with 12 bases left between them. The CDR3 covers 13 residues. The CDR3 sequence is CASRISGSYEQYF. The CDR3, as DNA: TGCGCCAGCCGGATTAGCGGATCCTACGAGCAGTACTTC.